One sample yielded the 28 T cell receptor beta chains listed below, sequenced in a study of T cells after yellow fever vaccination. TCRdb itself ran the 5' RACE reads through MiXCR, one entry per CDR3 protein. The sample lists 300,000 to 400,000 distinct CDR3 sequences, 7% to 9% seen once, with roughly 18% in the top ten. This specimen was PBMCs, taken around 45 days after the first yellow fever vaccination. The receptors were gathered from a man aged 18 to 35 who received the YFV17D yellow fever vaccine.

In this sample, this clonotype turned up a few times. The chain has TRBV11-2 and TRBJ2-7; D gene ambiguous. The CDR3 length is 14 residues. Germline CDR1 SGHAT, CDR2 FQNNGV. The V and J ends lost 5 bases and 2 bases respectively, with 13 bases between them. This CDR3 reads CASSHRARTYEQYF. For the CDR3, the DNA is TGTGCCAGCAGCCACCGGGCCAGGACCTACGAGCAGTACTTC. Combining the CDR3 with reference TRBV11-2 and TRBJ2-7 gives the whole variable domain EAGVAQSPRYKIIEKRQSVAFWCNPISGHATLYWYQQILGQGPKLLIQFQNNGVVDDSQLPKDRFSAERLKGVDSTLKIQPAKLEDSAVYLCASSHRARTYEQYFGPGTRLTVT.

This clonotype appeared a few times. The chain couples TRBV20-1 to TRBJ1-1, with D maybe TRBD1 (6 bases). The CDR3 sequence is 15 residues long. Trimming cost V 6 bases and J 1 base, with 18 bases left between them. The germline V gene encodes CDR1 DFQATT and CDR2 SNEGSKA (reference sequence). CDR3: CSASDGGTRNTEAFF. The CDR3 nucleotides read TGCAGTGCCTCAGATGGTGGGACAAGGAACACTGAAGCTTTCTTT.

The V and J genes are TRBV5-8 and TRBJ1-6; no clear D gene. The CDR3 length is 15 residues. Germline CDR1 and CDR2: SGHTS and YDEGEE. V lost 0 bases to trimming and J lost 7 bases, with 11 bases between them. The CDR3 loop is CASSLEPDLNSPLHF. The CDR3 DNA follows: TGTGCCAGCAGCTTGGAGCCAGATTTGAATTCACCCCTCCACTTT.

V is TRBV30 and J is TRBJ2-3; 14 positions match TRBD2. The CDR3 contains 21 residues. The J segment lost 1 base and the V segment lost 3 bases, leaving 18 bases of the junction unmatched. Germline CDR1 and CDR2: GTSNPN and SVGIG (reference sequence). CDR3 DNA sequence: TGTGCCTGGAGACCCGGCCCTTCTAGACTAGCGGGGGGGCGTCGCACAGATACGCAGTATTTT. Its translation is CAWRPGPSRLAGGRRTDTQYF.

This clonotype has more than one count but fewer than ten. The chain carries TRBV6-5 and TRBJ2-5, with a possible D match to TRBD1 (6 bases). CDR1 and CDR2 (germline): MNHEY, SVGAGI. Deletions cut 2 bases from V and 4 bases from J, with 8 bases between. The CDR3 is made up of 13 amino acids. The CDR3 sequence is CASSYPGVETQYF. In DNA form, the CDR3 reads TGTGCCAGCAGTTACCCAGGGGTAGAGACCCAGTACTTC.

The gene calls are TRBV11-2 and TRBJ1-2, with 8 nucleotides matching TRBD1. The V gene end was trimmed by 5 bases and the J gene end by 4 bases; junction bases not matched to a gene: 6. Looked up from germline, CDR1 is SGHAT and CDR2 is FQNNGV. The CDR3 is 14 amino acids. The CDR3 DNA reads TGTGCCAGCAGCCCCAGGACAGGGAGCTATGGCTACACCTTC. Translating it yields CASSPRTGSYGYTF. Filled out from reference TRBV11-2 and TRBJ1-2, the complete variable domain reads EAGVAQSPRYKIIEKRQSVAFWCNPISGHATLYWYQQILGQGPKLLIQFQNNGVVDDSQLPKDRFSAERLKGVDSTLKIQPAKLEDSAVYLCASSPRTGSYGYTFGSGTRLTVV.

This clonotype was observed a handful of times. V gene TRBV5-1 combines with J gene TRBJ1-1, with D hard to call. The CDR3 runs 13 residues. Per the germline V gene, CDR1 is SGHRS and CDR2 is YFSETQ. Trimming removed 4 bases from V and 0 bases from J, with 7 bases in between. CDR3 in DNA: TGCGCCAGCAGCGTTTTCATGAACACTGAAGCTTTCTTT. Translating it yields CASSVFMNTEAFF.

This clonotype came up many times. The chain combines TRBV4-1 with TRBJ2-3; D not certain. The CDR3 runs 16 residues. Between the trimmed V and J ends, which lost 1 base and 2 bases, there was a span of 13 bases. Germline CDR1 MGHRA, CDR2 YSYEKL. CDR3 coding DNA: TGCGCCAGCAGCCAAGGGCTACCCCACTACACAGATACGCAGTATTTT. Protein sequence: CASSQGLPHYTDTQYF.

This clonotype appeared a few times. The V and J genes are TRBV6-2 or TRBV6-3 and TRBJ1-1, with no clear D. Trimming stripped 3 bases from V and 2 bases from J, with 10 bases between. This CDR3 is built from 14 residues. CDR1 is MNHEY and CDR2 is SVGEGT in the germline V gene. The CDR3 sequence: CASSYVRKNTEAFF. The CDR3 coding sequence is TGTGCCAGCAGTTATGTTAGGAAAAACACTGAAGCTTTCTTT.

V is TRBV6-5 and J is TRBJ2-7; D gene uncertain. Trimming left V 6 bases short and J 0 bases short, with 9 bases between. Germline CDR1 is MNHEY and CDR2 is SVGAGI. CDR3 size: 13 residues. The CDR3 DNA sequence: TGTGCCAGCAGCTATGACGGCTCCTACGAGCAGTACTTC. This encodes CASSYDGSYEQYF.

V gene TRBV6-5 combines with J gene TRBJ2-3; 12 nucleotides agree with TRBD2. Germline assignment: CDR1 MNHEY and CDR2 SVGAGI. The CDR3 runs 16 residues. Trimming cost V 6 bases and J 8 bases; bases outside gene matches: 12. Written as DNA, the CDR3 is TGTGCCAGCAGCTCTACCTCTAGCGGGGGGGCGCTTACGCAGTATTTT. Protein sequence: CASSSTSSGGALTQYF.

This clonotype has a handful of counts. J is TRBJ2-3 and V is TRBV27; the D gene is possibly TRBD2 (7 bases). V dropped 2 bases and J dropped 3 bases, with 12 bases sitting between them. Germline CDR1 reads MNHEY; CDR2 reads SMNVEV (reference sequence). The length of the CDR3 is 15 residues. CDR3 sequence: CASSLEGGPTDTQYF. The CDR3 DNA is TGTGCCAGCAGTTTAGAGGGGGGGCCTACAGATACGCAGTATTTT.

This sequence joins TRBV2 and TRBJ1-1; 8 bases match TRBD1. After removal of 6 bases from V and 5 bases from J, the junction contained 11 bases not matched to a gene. CDR1 and CDR2 from the germline V gene are SNHLY and FYNNEI. This CDR3 is built from 15 residues. The DNA of the CDR3 is TGTGCCAGCAGCGAACCGGGACAGGTTTCTACTGAAGCTTTCTTT. Protein product: CASSEPGQVSTEAFF.

This clonotype showed up many times. The rearrangement joins TRBV5-1 to TRBJ1-1, with D possibly TRBD1 on 5 matching bases. V lost 3 bases, J lost 6 bases, and 15 bases lay in between. This CDR3 has 14 amino acids. Germline CDR1 is SGHRS and CDR2 is YFSETQ. In DNA form, the CDR3 reads TGCGCCAGCAGCTCTAGTGGGGGAGGCCCTGAAGCTTTCTTT. It yields the protein CASSSSGGGPEAFF.

This clonotype was picked up a small number of times. The V and J genes are TRBV10-3 and TRBJ2-3; TRBD2 matches 10 bases. The CDR3 covers 17 residues. V lost 5 bases and J lost 0; bases outside the gene matches: 8. Germline V lookup: CDR1 ENHRY, CDR2 SYGVKD. CDR3 protein: CAISWASGGPSTDTQYF. CDR3 nucleotides: TGTGCCATCAGTTGGGCTAGCGGGGGCCCAAGCACAGATACGCAGTATTTT.

This clonotype was observed at least ten times. As DNA, the CDR3 is TGTGCCAGCTCACCGGGGACCTACGAGCAGTACGTC. It encodes CASSPGTYEQYV. The chain joins TRBV18 to TRBJ2-7; D not resolved. The V gene lost 3 bases and the J gene lost 2 bases, with 5 bases spanning the gap. CDR3 length equals 12 residues. Per germline, CDR1 KGHSH and CDR2 LQKENI.

This clonotype was seen ten or more times. The chain uses TRBV15 and TRBJ2-5; D remains ambiguous. CDR3 length: 16 residues. Germline V lookup: CDR1 LNHNV, CDR2 YYDKDF (reference sequence). The V end lost 6 bases, the J end lost 4 bases, and 21 bases lay between the germline ends. The CDR3 region has the DNA TGTGCCACCAGTTCCCTAGGCGGCCGCGTCGGAGAGACCCAGTACTTC. It translates to CATSSLGGRVGETQYF.

This clonotype was found a few times. The junction departs from the called germline gene at one end, perhaps through a read error. The chain joins TRBV28 to TRBJ2-4, with TRBD1 identical over 7 bases. Germline CDR1 is MDHEN and CDR2 is SYDVKM. The CDR3 has 12 amino acids. DNA of the CDR3: TGTGCCAGCAGTTCCCAATCGACAGGGTCTACCTTC. Translated: CASSSQSTGSTF. Full variable domain (remainder filled in from reference TRBV28 and TRBJ2-4): DVKVTQSSRYLVKRTGEKVFLECVQDMDHENMFWYRQDPGLGLRLIYFSYDVKMKEKGDIPEGYSVSREKKERFSLILESASTNQTSMYLCASSSQSTGSTFGAGTRLSVL.

The V call is TRBV4-3, the J call TRBJ1-6; 8 bases fit TRBD1. The CDR3 runs 15 residues. The V segment lost 4 bases and the J segment 7 bases; nucleotides outside the gene matches: 6. The germline V gene has CDR1 LGHNA and CDR2 YSLEER. CDR3 sequence reads: CASSRGQGRNSPLHF. CDR3 sequence (DNA): TGCGCCAGCAGCCGAGGACAGGGCCGAAATTCACCCCTCCACTTT.

The chain uses TRBV6-5 and TRBJ1-4; D gene unclear. The CDR3 loop spans 11 amino acids. Germline-derived CDR1 and CDR2 are MNHEY and SVGAGI. With 10 bases removed from V and 7 bases from J, the gap between germline ends came to 10 bases. The CDR3 is CANGVGEKLFF. As DNA, the CDR3 is TGTGCCAACGGGGTGGGTGAAAAACTGTTTTTT.

This clonotype was picked up a small number of times. This chain connects TRBV4-3 to TRBJ2-7; 11 bases are a match to TRBD1. This CDR3 comprises 17 residues. Germline CDR1 is LGHNA and CDR2 is YSLEER. V gave up 1 base and J gave up 2 bases; unmatched junction bases: 7. The CDR3 nucleotides are TGCGCCAGCAGCCAAGCACCGATGGGACAGGGGGCCTACGAGCAGTACTTC. This gives the protein CASSQAPMGQGAYEQYF.

This clonotype was detected many times. The V gene is TRBV7-9, the J gene TRBJ1-4; D gene uncertain. This CDR3 contains 15 residues. Germline loops: CDR1 SEHNR, CDR2 FQNEAQ (reference sequence). Between the trimmed V and J ends, which lost 0 bases and 6 bases, there was a span of 11 bases. The CDR3 sequence is CASSLAIAGYEKLFF. The DNA of the CDR3 is TGTGCCAGCAGCTTAGCAATTGCAGGATATGAAAAACTGTTTTTT. Full variable domain (outside the CDR3, taken from reference TRBV7-9 and TRBJ1-4): DTGVSQNPRHKITKRGQNVTFRCDPISEHNRLYWYRQTLGQGPEFLTYFQNEAQLEKSRLLSDRFSAERPKGSFSTLEIQRTEQGDSAMYLCASSLAIAGYEKLFFGSGTQLSVL.

This clonotype turned up a few times. This chain joins TRBV12-3 or TRBV12-4 and TRBJ1-5, with 10 positions matching TRBD1. CDR3 length: 16 amino acids. V shed 6 bases, J shed 5 bases, and the junction held 10 bases outside the gene matches. CDR3 sequence reads: CASRPAFGTGDQPQHF. CDR3 DNA sequence: TGTGCCAGCAGGCCAGCATTCGGGACAGGGGATCAGCCCCAGCATTTT.

In its sample, this clonotype was seen a few times. The V gene is TRBV19, the J gene TRBJ1-1; D is ambiguous. From germline, CDR1 is LNHDA and CDR2 SQIVND (reference sequence). Trimming removed 3 bases at V and 0 bases at J, with 8 bases between. The CDR3 loop spans 14 amino acids. The CDR3 here is CASSIPGMNTEAFF. Written as DNA, the CDR3 is TGTGCCAGTAGTATCCCAGGAATGAACACTGAAGCTTTCTTT.

This clonotype has more than one count but fewer than ten. The rearrangement joins TRBV3-1 to TRBJ2-5; the match to TRBD2 covers 10 bases. With 6 bases clipped from V and 7 bases from J, the junction kept 17 bases outside the gene matches. The CDR3 is 17 amino acids. Per the germline V gene, CDR1 is LGHDT and CDR2 is YNNKEL (reference sequence). The CDR3: CASRSSASGGQVGTQYF. In DNA, the CDR3 is TGTGCCAGCAGGTCTTCGGCTAGCGGGGGCCAAGTGGGGACCCAGTACTTC.

This clonotype showed up just a few times. CDR3 DNA: TGTGCCACCAGCATAAGACAGGGGATCTCATCCTACGAGCAGTACTTC. Its translation is CATSIRQGISSYEQYF. The chain employs TRBV15 and TRBJ2-7, with 8 bases identical to TRBD1. Germline trimming cut 4 bases from V and 1 base from J; bases unmatched to any gene: 9. CDR1 and CDR2 from the germline V gene are LNHNV and YYDKDF (reference sequence). The CDR3 spans 16 residues.

Only a few counts were recorded for this clonotype. The rearrangement links TRBV5-1 to TRBJ1-6; D is possibly TRBD1 (6 bases). V gave up 0 bases and J gave up 5 bases, with 9 bases separating them. Germline V CDR1 and CDR2: SGHRS, YFSETQ. The CDR3 is made up of 15 amino acids. CDR3: CASSLEHRDNSPLHF. The DNA for the CDR3 is TGCGCCAGCAGCTTGGAACACAGGGATAATTCACCCCTCCACTTT.

The sample holds a few counts of this clonotype. The chain is built from TRBV5-4 and TRBJ2-2; TRBD2 is a possible D gene (6 bases). Germline V lookup: CDR1 SGHNT, CDR2 YYREEE (reference sequence). The CDR3 is made up of 13 amino acids. V gave up 10 bases and J gave up 4 bases, with 14 bases separating them. The CDR3 region is CALNGGGTGELFF. Written as DNA, the CDR3 is TGTGCCCTCAACGGGGGAGGCACCGGGGAGCTGTTTTTT.